Below are 6 T cell receptor beta chains sequenced from a single sample in a study of cytomegalovirus exposure and HLA in healthy donors. It was with 60 Vbeta and 13 Jbeta primers that the PCR ran. Sequenced by immunoSEQ multiplex PCR; TCRdb stores in-frame clones only, minus some. The sample holds 100,000 or so clones, just over 75% seen once. The sequenced material came from PBMCs. These receptors were collected from a man aged 35-49 years in good health and CMV-seropositive.

This chain joins TRBV12-2 and TRBJ2-2; TRBD1 is taken as the D call from the table, unchecked against the DNA. TRBV12-2 represents a pseudogene. The CDR3 runs 20 residues. The CDR3 loop is CASRFRHGGTGVSRTGELFF. CDR3 bases: TGTGCAAGTCGCTTCCGTCACGGGGGGACAGGGGTAAGTAGAACCGGGGAGCTGTTTTTT.

The CDR3 DNA is TGTGCCAGCTCACCCCCACCCACTAGCGGAAGCACAGATACGCAGTATTTT. As protein: CASSPPPTSGSTDTQYF. The V call is TRBV18, the J call TRBJ2-3; 8 bases agree with TRBD2. CDR1 and CDR2 from the germline V gene are KGHSH and LQKENI. The CDR3 sequence is 17 residues long. V lost 3 bases to trimming and J lost 0 bases; unmatched junction nucleotides: 8.

V gene TRBV28 combines with J gene TRBJ1-2, with 9 nucleotides matching TRBD1. The trim removed 6 bases at V and 4 bases at J, leaving 9 bases unmatched. The germline CDR1 and CDR2 sequences are MDHEN and SYDVKM. This CDR3 has 15 amino acids. The CDR3 loop reads CASRDRGPGAYGYTF. For the CDR3, the DNA is TGTGCCAGCAGGGACAGGGGCCCGGGCGCCTATGGCTACACCTTC.

This clone appeared once. The chain uses TRBV5-6 and TRBJ2-3; tentative D call: TRBD1 (5 bases). This CDR3 contains 13 residues. V dropped 5 bases and J dropped 6 bases, with 13 bases sitting between them. Germline CDR1 SGHDT, CDR2 YYEEEE. The CDR3 coding sequence is TGTGCCAGCAGTCCAGGGTATGCGGATACGCAGTATTTT. Its protein is CASSPGYADTQYF.

The rearrangement uses TRBV10-1 and TRBJ2-3; D ambiguous. Germline V lookup: CDR1 WNHNN, CDR2 SYGVQD (reference sequence). The CDR3 has 16 residues. Trimming took 4 bases from V and 4 from J, leaving 18 bases between them. CDR3 DNA sequence: TGCGCCAGCAGTGTCCCACCAGACCCTAGTTCAGATACGCAGTATTTT. It translates to CASSVPPDPSSDTQYF.

The chain combines TRBV30 with TRBJ1-6; tentatively, D is TRBD1 (5 bases). The CDR3 has 13 residues. The V and J ends lost 8 bases and 7 bases respectively, with 15 bases between them. Germline V lookup: CDR1 GTSNPN, CDR2 SVGIG (reference sequence). Here the CDR3 DNA reads TGTGCCGGACAATGGCAGATAAATTCACCCCTCCACTTT. Translated, it gives CAGQWQINSPLHF. Based on the CDR3 plus reference TRBV30 and TRBJ1-6, the full variable domain is SQTIHQWPATLVQPVGSPLSLECTVEGTSNPNLYWYRQAAGRGLQLLFYSVGIGQISSEVPQNLSASRPQDRQFILSSKKLLLSDSGFYLCAGQWQINSPLHFGNGTRLTVT.